This TCR beta chain was sequenced for a study of blood T cells in healthy people across ages. Findings of the study overall: Age brought a roughly linear fall in TCR beta diversity measured per million T cells. Naive CD4+ cells and diversity were both higher in long-lived donors than in aged donors. It was held that diversity estimates obtained from one million T cells represented underestimates.

This CDR3 is 13 amino acids long. Germline assignment: CDR1 SGHAT and CDR2 FQNNGV. The V end lost 7 bases, the J end lost 5 bases, and 15 bases lay between the germline ends. A remark on this clonotype: Its antigen is undetermined.

A second PCR of 7 to 11 cycles used a sample-barcoded 5' primer and a J-beta primer mix. Each cDNA molecule received a tag from a template-switch adaptor that had 12 random nucleotides. MiXCR, applied by TCRdb to the 5' RACE reads, yields one record per CDR3 protein. The table records fewer than 800,000 distinct CDR3 sequences, under 25% of them present only once. The V call is TRBV11-2, the J call TRBJ2-7, with D possibly matching TRBD1 (5 bases). The source is a man between 65 and 80 years old in good health. Sequenced input: blood. CDR3 protein: CASTDQGVHEQYF. As DNA, the CDR3 is TGTGCCAGCACGGACCAGGGTGTCCACGAGCAGTACTTC.